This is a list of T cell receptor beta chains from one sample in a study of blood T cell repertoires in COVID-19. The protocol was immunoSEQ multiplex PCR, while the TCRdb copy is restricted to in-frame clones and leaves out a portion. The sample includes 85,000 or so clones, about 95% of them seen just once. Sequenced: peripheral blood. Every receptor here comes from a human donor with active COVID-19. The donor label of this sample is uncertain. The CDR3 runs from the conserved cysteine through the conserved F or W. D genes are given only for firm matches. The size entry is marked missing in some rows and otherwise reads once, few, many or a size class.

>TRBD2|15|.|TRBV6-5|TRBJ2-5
CASSPGTSGRETQYF
TGTGCCAGCAGTCCGGGGACTAGCGGCCGGGAGACCCAGTACTTC
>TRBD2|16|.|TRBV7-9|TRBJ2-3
CASSLAEAGGADTQYF
TGTGCCAGCAGCTTAGCCGAAGCGGGGGGCGCAGATACGCAGTATTTT
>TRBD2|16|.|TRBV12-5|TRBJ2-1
CASGFGTSGIYNEQFF
TGTGCTAGTGGTTTTGGGACTAGCGGGATCTACAATGAGCAGTTCTTC
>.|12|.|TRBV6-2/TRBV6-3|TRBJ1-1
CASSPADTEAFF
TGTGCCAGCAGCCCCGCGGACACTGAAGCTTTCTTT
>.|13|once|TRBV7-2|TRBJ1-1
CASSLGPGSEAFF
TGTGCCAGCAGCTTAGGGCCAGGGTCTGAAGCTTTCTTT
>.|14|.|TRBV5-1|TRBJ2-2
CASSLVSGTGELFF
TGCGCCAGCAGCTTGGTTAGCGGCACCGGGGAGCTGTTTTTT
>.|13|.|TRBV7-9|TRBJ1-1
CASSLGGRTEAFF
TGTGCCAGCAGCTTAGGGGGGCGGACCGAAGCTTTCTTT
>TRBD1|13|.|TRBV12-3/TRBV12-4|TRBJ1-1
CASSWRQGSEAFF
TGTGCCAGCAGTTGGAGACAGGGATCTGAAGCTTTCTTT
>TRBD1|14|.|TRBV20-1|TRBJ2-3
CSASLGTDQDTQYF
TGCAGTGCTAGTCTCGGGACAGATCAGGATACGCAGTATTTT
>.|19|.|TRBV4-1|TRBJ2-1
CASSQDRGRFTSDYNEQFF
TGCGCCAGCAGCCAAGATCGTGGGAGATTTACTTCGGACTACAATGAGCAGTTCTTC
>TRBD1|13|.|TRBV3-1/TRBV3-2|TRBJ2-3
CASRLRQGSAQYF
TGTGCCAGCAGACTAAGACAGGGCTCTGCGCAGTATTTT
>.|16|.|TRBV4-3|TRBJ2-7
CASSQDFGGTSYEQYF
TGCGCCAGCAGCCAAGATTTTGGGGGGACCTCCTACGAGCAGTACTTC
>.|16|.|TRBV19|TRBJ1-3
CASSRGAPRGGNTIYF
TGTGCCAGTAGTCGGGGGGCACCAAGGGGTGGAAACACCATATATTTT
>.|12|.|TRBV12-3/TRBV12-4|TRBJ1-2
CASSFGGYGYTF
TGTGCCAGCAGTTTCGGGGGTTATGGCTACACCTTC
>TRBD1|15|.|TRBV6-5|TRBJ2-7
CASRTGGVEAYEQYF
TGTGCCAGCAGGACAGGGGGCGTAGAGGCCTACGAGCAGTACTTC
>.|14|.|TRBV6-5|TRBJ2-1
CASSYGTAHKEQFF
TGTGCCAGCAGTTACGGAACAGCTCATAAGGAGCAGTTCTTC
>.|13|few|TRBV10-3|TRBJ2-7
CAITGNPSYEQYF
TGTGCCATCACAGGGAATCCCTCCTACGAGCAGTACTTC
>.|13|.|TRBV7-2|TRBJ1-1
CASSSGQNTEAFF
TGTGCCAGCAGCTCGGGACAGAACACTGAAGCTTTCTTT
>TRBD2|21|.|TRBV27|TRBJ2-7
CASSPLPPSGTSGPITYEQYF
TGTGCCAGCAGTCCCTTACCCCCGTCCGGGACTAGCGGTCCGATTACCTACGAGCAGTACTTC
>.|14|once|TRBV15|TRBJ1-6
CATSRGLNNSPLHF
TGTGCCACCAGCAGGGGACTGAATAATTCACCCCTCCACTTT
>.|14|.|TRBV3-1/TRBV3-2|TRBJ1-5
CASSQRQGNQPQHF
TGTGCCAGCAGCCAAAGGCAGGGAAATCAGCCCCAGCATTTT
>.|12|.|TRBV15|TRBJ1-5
CATSTSNQPQHF
TGTGCCACCAGCACTTCCAATCAGCCCCAGCATTTT
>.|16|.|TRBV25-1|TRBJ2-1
CASSGPVPSSYNEQFF
TGTGCCAGCAGTGGTCCCGTCCCGAGCTCCTACAATGAGCAGTTCTTC
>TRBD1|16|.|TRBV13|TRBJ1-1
CASSSMTGTGTTEAFF
TGTGCCAGCAGCTCCATGACCGGGACAGGGACTACTGAAGCTTTCTTT
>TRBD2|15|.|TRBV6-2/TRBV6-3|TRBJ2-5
CASSWLAGGLKTQYF
TGTGCCAGCAGTTGGTTGGCGGGGGGGCTAAAGACCCAGTACTTC
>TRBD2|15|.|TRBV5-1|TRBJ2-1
CASSSGLAGAGEQFF
TGCGCCAGCAGCTCGGGACTAGCGGGAGCAGGGGAGCAGTTCTTC
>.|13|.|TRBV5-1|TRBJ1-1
CASSLEQGNEAFF
TGCGCCAGCAGCTTAGAACAGGGTAATGAAGCTTTCTTT
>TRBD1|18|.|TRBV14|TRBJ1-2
CASSQEISGQDFSYGYTF
TGTGCCAGCAGCCAAGAAATCTCGGGACAGGATTTTTCCTATGGCTACACCTTC
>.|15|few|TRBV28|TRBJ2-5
CASSQRQGRVETQYF
TGTGCCAGCAGTCAGAGACAGGGGAGGGTAGAGACCCAGTACTTC
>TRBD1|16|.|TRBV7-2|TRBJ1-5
CASSLGDRGFDQPQHF
TGTGCCAGCAGCTTAGGCGACAGGGGTTTCGATCAGCCCCAGCATTTT
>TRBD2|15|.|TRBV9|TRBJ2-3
CASSSQRGGTDTQYF
TGTGCCAGCAGCTCTCAGCGGGGGGGGACAGATACGCAGTATTTT
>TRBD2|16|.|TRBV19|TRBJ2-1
CASSIVAGLAYNEQFF
TGTGCCAGTAGTATAGTCGCGGGACTAGCGTACAATGAGCAGTTCTTC
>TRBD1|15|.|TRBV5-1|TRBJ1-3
CASSRYTGAGNTIYF
TGCGCCAGCAGCCGTTACACAGGGGCTGGAAACACCATATATTTT
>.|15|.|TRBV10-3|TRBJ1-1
CAISETGPTGTEAFF
TGTGCCATCAGTGAGACAGGACCCACGGGCACTGAAGCTTTCTTT
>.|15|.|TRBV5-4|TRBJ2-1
CASPGGKNSYNEQFF
TGTGCCAGCCCTGGGGGGAAAAATTCCTACAATGAGCAGTTCTTC
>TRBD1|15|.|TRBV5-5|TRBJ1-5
CASSSDRVGNQPQHF
TGTGCCAGCAGCTCGGACAGGGTGGGCAATCAGCCCCAGCATTTT
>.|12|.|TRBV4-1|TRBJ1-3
CASSRPLDTIYF
TGCGCCAGCAGCCGTCCCCTCGACACCATATATTTT
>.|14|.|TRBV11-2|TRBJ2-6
CASSSPAGANVLTF
TGTGCCAGCAGTAGTCCCGCCGGGGCCAACGTCCTGACTTTC
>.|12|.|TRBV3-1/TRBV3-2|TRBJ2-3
CASSQDQDTQYF
TGTGCCAGCAGCCAAGATCAAGATACGCAGTATTTT
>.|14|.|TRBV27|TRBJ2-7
CASSPTTGSYEQYF
TGTGCCAGCAGTCCGACTACCGGGTCCTACGAGCAGTACTTC
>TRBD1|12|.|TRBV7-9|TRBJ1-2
CASSLTGDGYTF
TGTGCCAGCAGCCTCACAGGGGATGGCTACACCTTC
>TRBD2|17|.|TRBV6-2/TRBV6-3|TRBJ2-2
CASSWRLAGIGTGELFF
TGTGCCAGCAGTTGGCGTCTAGCGGGGATCGGCACCGGGGAGCTGTTTTTT
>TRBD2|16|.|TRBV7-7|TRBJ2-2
CASSLAGVANTGELFF
TGTGCTAGCAGTCTAGCGGGAGTCGCGAACACCGGGGAGCTGTTTTTT
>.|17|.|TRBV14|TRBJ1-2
CASSQDSPGHPNYGYTF
TGTGCCAGCAGCCAAGATTCACCAGGACATCCTAACTATGGCTACACCTTC
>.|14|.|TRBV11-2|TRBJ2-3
CASSSRRGADTQYF
TGTGCCAGCAGCTCCCGGAGGGGCGCAGATACGCAGTATTTT
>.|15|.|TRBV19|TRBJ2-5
CASSPGGLGGETQYF
TGTGCCAGTAGCCCAGGTGGGCTCGGGGGAGAGACCCAGTACTTC
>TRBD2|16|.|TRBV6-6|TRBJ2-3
CASSSGTSGSTDTQYF
TGTGCCAGCAGTTCGGGGACTAGCGGAAGCACAGATACGCAGTATTTT
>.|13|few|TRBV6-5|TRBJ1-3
CASSFKIGNTIYF
TGTGCCAGCAGTTTTAAAATTGGAAACACCATATATTTT
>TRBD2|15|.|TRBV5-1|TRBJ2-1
CASTGGREPYNEQFF
TGCGCCAGCACGGGGGGGCGGGAGCCCTACAATGAGCAGTTCTTC
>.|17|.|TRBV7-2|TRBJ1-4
CASSVVHGPGGNEKLFF
TGTGCCAGCAGCGTTGTACATGGGCCGGGAGGGAATGAAAAACTGTTTTTT
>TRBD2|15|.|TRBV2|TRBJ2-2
CASSELAGPPGELFF
TGTGCCAGCAGTGAACTAGCGGGGCCACCCGGGGAGCTGTTTTTT